This T cell receptor beta chain is from a study of PD-L1 blockade in urothelial cancer. Clones were sequenced by immunoSEQ multiplex PCR, and TCRdb holds only the in-frame ones, with some missing. This table has 75,000 to 95,000 clones, around nine tenths appearing once. The TCR comes from a man aged 55 to 70 with urothelial cancer. Sample: PBMCs, taken around atezolizumab (anti-PD-L1) treatment.

The CDR3 reads CASSLYSHYNSPLHF. CDR3 DNA sequence: TGTGCCAGCAGTCTATACAGCCACTATAATTCACCCCTCCACTTT. V is TRBV6-5 and J is TRBJ1-6; D is unclear. Germline V gene data show CDR1 as MNHEY and CDR2 as SVGAGI. Trimming removed 5 bases at V and 3 bases at J, with 11 bases between. CDR3 size: 15 residues.